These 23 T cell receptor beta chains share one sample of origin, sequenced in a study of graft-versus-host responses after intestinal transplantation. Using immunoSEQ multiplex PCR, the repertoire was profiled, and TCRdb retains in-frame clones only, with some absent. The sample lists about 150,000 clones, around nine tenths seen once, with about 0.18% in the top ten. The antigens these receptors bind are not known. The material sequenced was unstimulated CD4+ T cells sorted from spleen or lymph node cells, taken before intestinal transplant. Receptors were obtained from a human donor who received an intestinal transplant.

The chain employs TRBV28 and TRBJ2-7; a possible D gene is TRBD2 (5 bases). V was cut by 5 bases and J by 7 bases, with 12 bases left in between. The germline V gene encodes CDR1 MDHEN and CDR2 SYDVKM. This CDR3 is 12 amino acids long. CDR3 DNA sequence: TGTGCCAGCAGTCGGACTTCTAATGAGCAGTACTTC. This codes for CASSRTSNEQYF.

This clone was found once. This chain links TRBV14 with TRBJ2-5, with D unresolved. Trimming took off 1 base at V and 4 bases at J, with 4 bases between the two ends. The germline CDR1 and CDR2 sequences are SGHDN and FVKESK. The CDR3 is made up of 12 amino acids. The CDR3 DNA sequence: TGTGCCAGCAGCCAAGGGGGAGAGACCCAGTACTTC. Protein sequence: CASSQGGETQYF.

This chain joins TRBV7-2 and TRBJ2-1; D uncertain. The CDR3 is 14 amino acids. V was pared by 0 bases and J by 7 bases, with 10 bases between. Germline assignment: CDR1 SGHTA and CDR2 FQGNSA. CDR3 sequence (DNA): TGTGCCAGCAGCTTAGCCCCGGTTAGGAATGAGCAGTTCTTC. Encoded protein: CASSLAPVRNEQFF.

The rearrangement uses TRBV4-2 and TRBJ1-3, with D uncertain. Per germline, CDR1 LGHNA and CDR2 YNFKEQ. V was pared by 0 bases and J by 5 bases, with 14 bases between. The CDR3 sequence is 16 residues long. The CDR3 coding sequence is TGTGCCAGCAGCCAAGATAACACGGGGTCGAGAAACACCATATATTTT. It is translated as CASSQDNTGSRNTIYF.

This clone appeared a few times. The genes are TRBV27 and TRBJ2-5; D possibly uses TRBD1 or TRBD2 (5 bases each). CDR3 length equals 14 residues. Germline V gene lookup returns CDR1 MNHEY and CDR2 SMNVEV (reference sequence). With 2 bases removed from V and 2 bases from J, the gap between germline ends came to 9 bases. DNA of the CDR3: TGTGCCAGCAGTTTAGAGGGGTTTCAAGAGACCCAGTACTTC. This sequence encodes CASSLEGFQETQYF.

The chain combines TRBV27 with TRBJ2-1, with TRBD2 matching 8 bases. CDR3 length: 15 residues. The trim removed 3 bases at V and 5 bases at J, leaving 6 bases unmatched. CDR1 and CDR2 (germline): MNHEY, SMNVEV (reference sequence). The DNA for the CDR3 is TGTGCCAGCAGTTTTGGCGGGAGGAGGAACAATGAGCAGTTCTTC. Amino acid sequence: CASSFGGRRNNEQFF.

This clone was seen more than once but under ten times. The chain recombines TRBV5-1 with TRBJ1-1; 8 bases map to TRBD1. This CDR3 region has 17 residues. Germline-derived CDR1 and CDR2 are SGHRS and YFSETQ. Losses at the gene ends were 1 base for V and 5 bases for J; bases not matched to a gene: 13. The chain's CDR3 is CASSLSGSRTGRTEAFF. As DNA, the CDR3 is TGCGCCAGCAGCTTGTCGGGATCCAGGACAGGGAGGACTGAAGCTTTCTTT.

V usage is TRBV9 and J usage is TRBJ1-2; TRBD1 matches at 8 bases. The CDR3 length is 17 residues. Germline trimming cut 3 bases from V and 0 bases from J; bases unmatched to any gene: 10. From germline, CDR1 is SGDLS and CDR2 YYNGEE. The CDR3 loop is CASSESDRGTSNYGYTF. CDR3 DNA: TGTGCCAGCAGCGAATCAGACAGGGGCACCTCTAACTATGGCTACACCTTC.

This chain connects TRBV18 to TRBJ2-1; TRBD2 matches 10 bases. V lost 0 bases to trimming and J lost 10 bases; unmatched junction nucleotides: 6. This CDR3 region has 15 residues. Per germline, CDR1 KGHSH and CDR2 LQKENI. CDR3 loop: CASSPPGLAGDEQFF. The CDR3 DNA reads TGTGCCAGCTCACCACCCGGCCTAGCGGGAGACGAGCAGTTCTTC.

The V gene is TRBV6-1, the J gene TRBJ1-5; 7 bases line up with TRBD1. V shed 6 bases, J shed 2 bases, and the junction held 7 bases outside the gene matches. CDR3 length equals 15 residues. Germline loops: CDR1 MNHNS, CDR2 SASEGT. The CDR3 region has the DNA TGTGCCAGCAGCAGAGACAGGGTTGGCAATCAGCCCCAGCATTTT. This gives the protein CASSRDRVGNQPQHF.

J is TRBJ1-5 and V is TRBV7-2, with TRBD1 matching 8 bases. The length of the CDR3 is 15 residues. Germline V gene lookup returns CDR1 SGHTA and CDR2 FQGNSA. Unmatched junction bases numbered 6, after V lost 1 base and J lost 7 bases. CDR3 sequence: CASSLGRGRSQPQHF. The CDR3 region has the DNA TGTGCCAGCAGCTTAGGCAGGGGGCGCAGCCAGCCCCAGCATTTT. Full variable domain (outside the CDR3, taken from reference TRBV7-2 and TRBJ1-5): GAGVSQSPSNKVTEKGKDVELRCDPISGHTALYWYRQSLGQGLEFLIYFQGNSAPDKSGLPSDRFSAERTGGSVSTLTIQRTQQEDSAVYLCASSLGRGRSQPQHFGDGTRLSIL.

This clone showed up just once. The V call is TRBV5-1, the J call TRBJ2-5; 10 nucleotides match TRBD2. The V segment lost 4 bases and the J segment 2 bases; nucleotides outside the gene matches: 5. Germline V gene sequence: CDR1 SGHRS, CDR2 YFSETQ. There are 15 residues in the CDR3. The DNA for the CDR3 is TGCGCCAGCAGCACTCAACTAGCGGGACAAGAGACCCAGTACTTC. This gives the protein CASSTQLAGQETQYF.

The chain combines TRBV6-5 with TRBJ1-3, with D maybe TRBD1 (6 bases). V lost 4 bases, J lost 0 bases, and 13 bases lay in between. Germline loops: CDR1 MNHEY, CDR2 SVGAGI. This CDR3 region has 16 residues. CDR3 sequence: CASSFRTANSGNTIYF. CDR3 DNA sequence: TGTGCCAGCAGTTTTCGGACAGCAAACTCTGGAAACACCATATATTTT.

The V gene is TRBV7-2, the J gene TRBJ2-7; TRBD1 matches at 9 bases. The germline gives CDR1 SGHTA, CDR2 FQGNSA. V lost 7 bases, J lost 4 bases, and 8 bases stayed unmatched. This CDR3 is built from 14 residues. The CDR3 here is CASTMGTGWYEQYF. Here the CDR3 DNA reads TGTGCCAGCACCATGGGGACAGGGTGGTACGAGCAGTACTTC.

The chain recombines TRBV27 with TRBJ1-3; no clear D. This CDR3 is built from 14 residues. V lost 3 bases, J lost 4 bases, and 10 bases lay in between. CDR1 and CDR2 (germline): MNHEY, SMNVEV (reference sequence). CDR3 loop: CASSFRSDGNTIYF. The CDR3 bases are TGTGCCAGCAGTTTCAGGTCGGACGGAAACACCATATATTTT.

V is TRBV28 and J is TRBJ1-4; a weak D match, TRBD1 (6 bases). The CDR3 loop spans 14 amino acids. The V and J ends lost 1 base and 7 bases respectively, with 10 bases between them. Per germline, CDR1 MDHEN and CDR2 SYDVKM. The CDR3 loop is CASSLSGESEKLFF. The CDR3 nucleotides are TGTGCCAGCAGTTTATCAGGGGAGAGTGAAAAACTGTTTTTT.

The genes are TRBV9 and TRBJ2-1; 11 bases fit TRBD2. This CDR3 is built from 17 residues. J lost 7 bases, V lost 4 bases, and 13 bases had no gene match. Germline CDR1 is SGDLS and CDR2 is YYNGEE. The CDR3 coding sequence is TGTGCCAGCAGCCCCCGACTAGCGGGAAGGCCAGGTAATGAGCAGTTCTTC. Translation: CASSPRLAGRPGNEQFF.

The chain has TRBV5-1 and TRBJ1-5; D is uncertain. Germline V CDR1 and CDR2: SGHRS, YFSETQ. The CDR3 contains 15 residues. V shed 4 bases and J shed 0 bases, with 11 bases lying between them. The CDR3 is CASSPSGYSNQPQHF. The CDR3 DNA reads TGCGCCAGCAGCCCGAGTGGGTATAGCAATCAGCCCCAGCATTTT.

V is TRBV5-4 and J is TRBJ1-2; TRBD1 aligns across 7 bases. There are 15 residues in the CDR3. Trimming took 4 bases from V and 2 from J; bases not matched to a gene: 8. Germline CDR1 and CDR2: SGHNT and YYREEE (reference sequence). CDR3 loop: CASSLQTGLNYGYTF. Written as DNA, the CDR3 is TGTGCCAGCAGCCTACAGACAGGGTTGAACTATGGCTACACCTTC.

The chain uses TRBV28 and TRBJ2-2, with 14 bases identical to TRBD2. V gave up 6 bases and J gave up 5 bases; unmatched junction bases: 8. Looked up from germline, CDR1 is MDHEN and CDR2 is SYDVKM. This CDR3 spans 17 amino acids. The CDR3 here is CASSPTSGRAGTGELFF. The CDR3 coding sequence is TGTGCCAGCAGCCCGACTAGCGGGAGGGCTGGTACCGGGGAGCTGTTTTTT.

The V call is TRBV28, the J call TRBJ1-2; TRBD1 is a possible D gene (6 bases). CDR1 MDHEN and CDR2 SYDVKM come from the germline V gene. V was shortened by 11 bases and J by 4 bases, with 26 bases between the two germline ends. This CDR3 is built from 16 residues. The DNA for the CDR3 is TGTGCCGCCAGCGCCAATATGGGGGGCGGCGGCTATGGCTACACCTTC. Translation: CAASANMGGGGYGYTF.

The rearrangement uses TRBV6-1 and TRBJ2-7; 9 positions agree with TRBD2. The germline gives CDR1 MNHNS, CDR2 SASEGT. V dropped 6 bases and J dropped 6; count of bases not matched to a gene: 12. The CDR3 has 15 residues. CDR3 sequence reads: CASSPLTPSGTEQYF. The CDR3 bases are TGTGCCAGCAGCCCCTTAACCCCTAGCGGGACCGAGCAGTACTTC.

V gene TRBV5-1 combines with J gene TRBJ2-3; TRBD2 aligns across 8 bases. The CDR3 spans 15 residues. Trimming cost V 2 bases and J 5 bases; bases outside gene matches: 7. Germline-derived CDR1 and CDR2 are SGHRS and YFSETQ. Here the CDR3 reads CASSLRAGVEDTQYF. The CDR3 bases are TGCGCCAGCAGCTTAAGAGCGGGAGTCGAAGATACGCAGTATTTT.